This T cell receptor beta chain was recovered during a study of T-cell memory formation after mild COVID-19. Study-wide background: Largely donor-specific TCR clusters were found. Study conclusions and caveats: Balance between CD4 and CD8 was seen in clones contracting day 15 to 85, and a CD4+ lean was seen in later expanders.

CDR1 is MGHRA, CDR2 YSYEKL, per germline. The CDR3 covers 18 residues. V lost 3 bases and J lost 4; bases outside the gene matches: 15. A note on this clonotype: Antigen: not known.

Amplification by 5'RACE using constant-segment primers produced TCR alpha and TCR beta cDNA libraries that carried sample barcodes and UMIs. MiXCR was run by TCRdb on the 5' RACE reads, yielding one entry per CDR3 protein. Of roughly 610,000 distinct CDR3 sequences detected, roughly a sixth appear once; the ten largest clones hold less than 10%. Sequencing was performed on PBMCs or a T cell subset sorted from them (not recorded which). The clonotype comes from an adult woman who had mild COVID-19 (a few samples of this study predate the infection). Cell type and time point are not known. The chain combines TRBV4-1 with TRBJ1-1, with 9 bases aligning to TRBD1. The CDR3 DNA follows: TGCGCCAGCAGCCAGCTAACAGGGGGCCTTTCTCGGGGCACTGAAGCTTTCTTT. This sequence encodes CASSQLTGGLSRGTEAFF.